This T cell receptor (beta chain) was sequenced during a study of CXCR3-negative and CXCR3-positive naive CD8 T cells. The study sorted every CD8+ T cell subset in triplicate at 310,000 or so cells each. A CD45RO-CCR7+CD27+CD95- phenotype identified naive CD8+ T cells. Concerning this clonotype: Antigen specificity is unknown.

This CDR3 comprises 14 residues. Germline-derived CDR1 and CDR2 are DFQATT and SNEGSKA (reference sequence). General study points: The study found more hydrophobic TRB CDR3s in CXCR3-positive naive cells than in CXCR3-negative naive cells. Cryopreservation partially lowered CXCR3 expression, so most assays used fresh PBMCs. Whereas both naive subsets had comparably high diversity, memory CD8+ cells had much lower diversity.

Researchers prepared the TRB cDNA libraries using 5' RACE with UMI labels. For each CDR3 protein, TCRdb gives one entry from its re-call of the 5' RACE reads, without DNA. Recorded here are some 150,000 distinct CDR3 sequences; the top ten clones represent under 0.35%. This clonotype was obtained from a human donor in good health. Some clones in this sample may be carry-over from other donors' samples. Input material: naive CXCR3+ CD8+ T cells from blood. Subset reported: CD45RO-CCR7+CD27+CD95- naive CD8+ T cells expressing CXCR3 (TNR3+). The gene calls are TRBV20-1 and TRBJ2-7. CDR3 loop: CSAREGTLSYEQYF.